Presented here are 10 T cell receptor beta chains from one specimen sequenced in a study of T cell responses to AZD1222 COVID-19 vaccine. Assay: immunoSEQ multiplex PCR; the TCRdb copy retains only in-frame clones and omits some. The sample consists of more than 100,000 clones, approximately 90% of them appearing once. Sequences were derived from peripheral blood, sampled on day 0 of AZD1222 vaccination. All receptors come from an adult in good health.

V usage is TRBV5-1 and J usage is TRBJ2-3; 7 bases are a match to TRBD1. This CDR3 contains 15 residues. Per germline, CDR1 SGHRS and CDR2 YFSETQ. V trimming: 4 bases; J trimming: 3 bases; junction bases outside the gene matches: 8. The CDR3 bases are TGCGCCAGCAGCCAGGGGGATCCCGGAACAGATACGCAGTATTTT. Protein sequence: CASSQGDPGTDTQYF.

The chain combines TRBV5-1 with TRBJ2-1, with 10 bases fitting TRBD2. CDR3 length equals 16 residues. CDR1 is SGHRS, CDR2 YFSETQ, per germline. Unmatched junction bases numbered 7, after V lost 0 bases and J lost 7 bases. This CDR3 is CASSLGSSGSSNEQFF. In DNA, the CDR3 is TGCGCCAGCAGCTTGGGCTCTAGCGGGAGTTCGAATGAGCAGTTCTTC.

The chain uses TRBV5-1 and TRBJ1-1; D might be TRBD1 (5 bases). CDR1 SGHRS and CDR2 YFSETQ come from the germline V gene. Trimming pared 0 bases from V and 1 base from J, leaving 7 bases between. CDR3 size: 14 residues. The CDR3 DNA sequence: TGCGCCAGCAGCTTGGTTCAGGGGAACACTGAAGCTTTCTTT. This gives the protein CASSLVQGNTEAFF.

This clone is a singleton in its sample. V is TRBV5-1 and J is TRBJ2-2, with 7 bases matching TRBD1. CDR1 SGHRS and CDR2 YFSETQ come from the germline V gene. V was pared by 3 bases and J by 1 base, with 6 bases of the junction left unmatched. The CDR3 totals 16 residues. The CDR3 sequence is CASSSNRDRNTGELFF. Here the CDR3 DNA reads TGCGCCAGCAGCTCCAACAGGGACAGGAACACCGGGGAGCTGTTTTTT.

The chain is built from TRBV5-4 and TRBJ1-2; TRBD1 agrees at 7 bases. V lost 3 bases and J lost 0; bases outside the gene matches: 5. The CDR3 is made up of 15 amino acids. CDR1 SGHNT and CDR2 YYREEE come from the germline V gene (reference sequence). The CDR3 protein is CASSSRQGTNYGYTF. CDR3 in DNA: TGTGCCAGCAGCTCGAGACAGGGCACTAACTATGGCTACACCTTC.

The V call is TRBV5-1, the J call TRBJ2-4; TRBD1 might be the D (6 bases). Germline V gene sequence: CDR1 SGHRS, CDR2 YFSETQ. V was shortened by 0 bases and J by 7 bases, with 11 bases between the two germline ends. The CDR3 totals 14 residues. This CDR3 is CASSLEGVRNIQYF. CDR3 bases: TGCGCCAGCAGCTTGGAGGGGGTGCGTAACATTCAGTACTTC. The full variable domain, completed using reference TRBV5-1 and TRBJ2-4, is KAGVTQTPRYLIKTRGQQVTLSCSPISGHRSVSWYQQTPGQGLQFLFEYFSETQRNKGNFPGRFSGRQFSNSRSEMNVSTLELGDSALYLCASSLEGVRNIQYFGAGTRLSVL.

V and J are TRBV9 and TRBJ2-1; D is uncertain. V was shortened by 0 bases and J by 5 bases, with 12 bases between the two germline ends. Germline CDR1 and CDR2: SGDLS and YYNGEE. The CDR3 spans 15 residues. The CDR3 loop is CASSVVKGPHNEQFF. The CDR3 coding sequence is TGTGCCAGCAGCGTAGTCAAAGGGCCCCACAATGAGCAGTTCTTC.

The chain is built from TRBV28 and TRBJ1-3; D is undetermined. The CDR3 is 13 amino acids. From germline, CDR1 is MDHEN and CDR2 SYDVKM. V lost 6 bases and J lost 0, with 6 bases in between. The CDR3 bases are TGTGCCAGCAGGACGTTCTCTGGAAACACCATATATTTT. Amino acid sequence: CASRTFSGNTIYF.

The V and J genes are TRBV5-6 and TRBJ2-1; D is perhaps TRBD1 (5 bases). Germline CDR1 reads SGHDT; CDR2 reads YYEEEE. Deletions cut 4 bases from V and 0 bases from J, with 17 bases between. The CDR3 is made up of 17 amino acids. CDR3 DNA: TGTGCCAGCAGCCCCCAGGGCTCCCAGGGCTCCTACAATGAGCAGTTCTTC. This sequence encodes CASSPQGSQGSYNEQFF.

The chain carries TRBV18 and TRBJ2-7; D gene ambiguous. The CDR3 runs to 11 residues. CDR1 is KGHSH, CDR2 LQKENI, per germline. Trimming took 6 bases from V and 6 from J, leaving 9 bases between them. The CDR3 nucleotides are TGTGCCAGCTCTGTCGGCCTCGAGCAGTACTTC. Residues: CASSVGLEQYF.